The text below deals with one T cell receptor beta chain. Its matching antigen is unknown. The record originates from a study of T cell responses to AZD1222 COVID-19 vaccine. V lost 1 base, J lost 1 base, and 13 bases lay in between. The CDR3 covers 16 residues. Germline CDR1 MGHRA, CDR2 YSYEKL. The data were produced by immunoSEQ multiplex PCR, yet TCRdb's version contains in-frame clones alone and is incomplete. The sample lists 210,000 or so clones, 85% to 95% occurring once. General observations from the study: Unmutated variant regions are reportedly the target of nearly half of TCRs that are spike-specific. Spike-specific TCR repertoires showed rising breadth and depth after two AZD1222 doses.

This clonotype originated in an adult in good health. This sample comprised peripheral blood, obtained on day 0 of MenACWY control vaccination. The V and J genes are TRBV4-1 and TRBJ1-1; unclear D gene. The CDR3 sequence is CASSQGSARPNTEAFF. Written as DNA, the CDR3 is TGCGCCAGCAGCCAAGGTTCGGCCAGACCGAACACTGAAGCTTTCTTT.